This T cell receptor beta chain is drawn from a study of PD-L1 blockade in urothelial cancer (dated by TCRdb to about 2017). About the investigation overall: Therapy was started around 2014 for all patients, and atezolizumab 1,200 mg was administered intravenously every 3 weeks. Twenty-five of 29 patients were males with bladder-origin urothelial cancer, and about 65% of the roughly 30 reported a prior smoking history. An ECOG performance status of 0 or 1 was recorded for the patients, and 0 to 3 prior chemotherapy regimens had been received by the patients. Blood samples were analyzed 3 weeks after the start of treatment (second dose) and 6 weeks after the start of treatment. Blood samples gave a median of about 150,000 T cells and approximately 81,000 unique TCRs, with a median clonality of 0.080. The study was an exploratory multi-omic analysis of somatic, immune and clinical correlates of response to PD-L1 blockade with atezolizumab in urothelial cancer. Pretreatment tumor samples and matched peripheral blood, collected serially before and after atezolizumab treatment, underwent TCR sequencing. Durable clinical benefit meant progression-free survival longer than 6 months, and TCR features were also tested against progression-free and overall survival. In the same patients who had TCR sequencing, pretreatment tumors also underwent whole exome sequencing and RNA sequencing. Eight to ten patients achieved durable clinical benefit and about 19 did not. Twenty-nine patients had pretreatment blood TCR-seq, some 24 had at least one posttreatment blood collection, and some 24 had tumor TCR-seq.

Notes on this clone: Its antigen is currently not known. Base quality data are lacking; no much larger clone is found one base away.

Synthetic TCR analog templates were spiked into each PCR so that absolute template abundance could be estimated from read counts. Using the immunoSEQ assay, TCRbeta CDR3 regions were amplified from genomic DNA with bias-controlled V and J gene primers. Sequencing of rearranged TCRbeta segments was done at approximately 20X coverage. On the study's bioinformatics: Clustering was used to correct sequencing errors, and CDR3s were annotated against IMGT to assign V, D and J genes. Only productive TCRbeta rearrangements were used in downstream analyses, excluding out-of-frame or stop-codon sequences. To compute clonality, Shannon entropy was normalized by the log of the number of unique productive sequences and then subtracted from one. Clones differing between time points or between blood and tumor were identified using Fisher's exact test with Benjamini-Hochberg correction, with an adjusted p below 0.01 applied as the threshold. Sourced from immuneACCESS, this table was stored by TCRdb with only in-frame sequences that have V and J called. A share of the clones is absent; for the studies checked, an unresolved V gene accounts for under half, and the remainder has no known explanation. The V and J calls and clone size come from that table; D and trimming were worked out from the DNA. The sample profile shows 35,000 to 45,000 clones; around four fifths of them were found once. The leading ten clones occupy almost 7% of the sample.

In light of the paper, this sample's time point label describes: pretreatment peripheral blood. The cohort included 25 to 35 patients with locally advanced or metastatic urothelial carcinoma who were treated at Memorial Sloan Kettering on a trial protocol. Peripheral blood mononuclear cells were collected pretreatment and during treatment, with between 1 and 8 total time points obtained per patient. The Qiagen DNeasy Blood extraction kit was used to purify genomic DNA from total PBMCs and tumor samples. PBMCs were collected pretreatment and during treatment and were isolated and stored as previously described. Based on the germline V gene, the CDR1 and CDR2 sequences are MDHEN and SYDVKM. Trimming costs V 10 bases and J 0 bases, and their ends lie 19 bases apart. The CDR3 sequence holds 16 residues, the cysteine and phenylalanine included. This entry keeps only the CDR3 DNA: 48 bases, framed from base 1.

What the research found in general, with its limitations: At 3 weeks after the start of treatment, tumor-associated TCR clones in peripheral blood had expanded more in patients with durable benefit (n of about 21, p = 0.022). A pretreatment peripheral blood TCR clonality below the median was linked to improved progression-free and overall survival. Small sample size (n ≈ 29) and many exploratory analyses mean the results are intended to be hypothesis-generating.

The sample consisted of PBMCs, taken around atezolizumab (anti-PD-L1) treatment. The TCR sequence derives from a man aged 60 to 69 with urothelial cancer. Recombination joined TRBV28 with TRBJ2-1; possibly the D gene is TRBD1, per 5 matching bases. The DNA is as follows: TGTGCCATCGAAATTGATCAGGGTCACTCCTACAATGAGCAGTTCTTC. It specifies CAIEIDQGHSYNEQFF.